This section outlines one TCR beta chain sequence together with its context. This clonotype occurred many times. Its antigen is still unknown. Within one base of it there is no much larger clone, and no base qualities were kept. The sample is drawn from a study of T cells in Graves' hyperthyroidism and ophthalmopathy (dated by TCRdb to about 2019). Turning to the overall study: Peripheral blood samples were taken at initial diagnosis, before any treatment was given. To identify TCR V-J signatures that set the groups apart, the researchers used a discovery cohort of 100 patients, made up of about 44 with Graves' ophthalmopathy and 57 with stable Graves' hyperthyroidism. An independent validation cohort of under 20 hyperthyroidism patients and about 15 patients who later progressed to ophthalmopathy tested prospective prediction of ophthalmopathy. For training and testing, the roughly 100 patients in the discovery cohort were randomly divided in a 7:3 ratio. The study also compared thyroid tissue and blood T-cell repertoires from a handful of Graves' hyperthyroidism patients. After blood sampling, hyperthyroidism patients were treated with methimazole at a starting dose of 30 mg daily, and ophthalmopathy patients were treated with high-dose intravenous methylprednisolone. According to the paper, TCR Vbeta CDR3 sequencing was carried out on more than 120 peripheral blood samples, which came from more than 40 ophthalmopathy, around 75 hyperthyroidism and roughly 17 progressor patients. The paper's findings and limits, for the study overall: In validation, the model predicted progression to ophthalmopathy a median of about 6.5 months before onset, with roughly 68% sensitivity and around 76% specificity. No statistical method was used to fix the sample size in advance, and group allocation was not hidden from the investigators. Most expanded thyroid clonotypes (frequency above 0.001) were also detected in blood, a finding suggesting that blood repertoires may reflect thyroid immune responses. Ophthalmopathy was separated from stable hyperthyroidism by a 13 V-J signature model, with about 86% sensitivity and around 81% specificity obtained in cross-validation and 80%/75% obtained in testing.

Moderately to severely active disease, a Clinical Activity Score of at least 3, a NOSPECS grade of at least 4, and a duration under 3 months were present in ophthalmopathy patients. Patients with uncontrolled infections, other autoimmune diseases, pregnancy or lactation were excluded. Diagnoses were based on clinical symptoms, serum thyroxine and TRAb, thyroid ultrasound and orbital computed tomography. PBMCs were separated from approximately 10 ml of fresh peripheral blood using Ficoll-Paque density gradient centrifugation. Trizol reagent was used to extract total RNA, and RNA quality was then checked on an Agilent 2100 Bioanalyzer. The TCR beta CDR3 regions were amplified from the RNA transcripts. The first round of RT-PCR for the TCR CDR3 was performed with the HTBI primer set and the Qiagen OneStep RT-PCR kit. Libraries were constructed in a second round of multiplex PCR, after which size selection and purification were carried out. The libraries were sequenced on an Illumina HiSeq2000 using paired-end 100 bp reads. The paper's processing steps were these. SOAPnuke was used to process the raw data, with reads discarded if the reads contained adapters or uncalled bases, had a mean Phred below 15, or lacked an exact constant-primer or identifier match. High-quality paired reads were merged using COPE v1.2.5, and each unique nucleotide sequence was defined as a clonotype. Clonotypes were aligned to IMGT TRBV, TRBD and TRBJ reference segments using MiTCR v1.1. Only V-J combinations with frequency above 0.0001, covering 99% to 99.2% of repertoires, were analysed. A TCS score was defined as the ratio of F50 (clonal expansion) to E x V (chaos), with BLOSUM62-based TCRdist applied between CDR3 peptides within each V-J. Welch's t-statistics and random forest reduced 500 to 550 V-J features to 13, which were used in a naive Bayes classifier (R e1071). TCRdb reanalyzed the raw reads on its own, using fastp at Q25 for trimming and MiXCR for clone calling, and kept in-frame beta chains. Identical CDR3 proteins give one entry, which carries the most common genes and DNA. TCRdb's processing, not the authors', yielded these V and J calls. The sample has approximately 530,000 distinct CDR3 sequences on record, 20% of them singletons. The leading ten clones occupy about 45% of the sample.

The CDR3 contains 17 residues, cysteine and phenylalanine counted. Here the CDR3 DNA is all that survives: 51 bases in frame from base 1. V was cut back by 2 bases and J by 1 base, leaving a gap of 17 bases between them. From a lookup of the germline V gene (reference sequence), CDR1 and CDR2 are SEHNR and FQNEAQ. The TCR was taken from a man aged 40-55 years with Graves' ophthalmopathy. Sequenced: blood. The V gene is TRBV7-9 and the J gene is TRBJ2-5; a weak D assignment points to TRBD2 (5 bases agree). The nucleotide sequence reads TGTGCCAGCAGCTTAACTCCCTCCTCGCGGGCCCAAGAGACCCAGTACTTC. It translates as CASSLTPSSRAQETQYF.